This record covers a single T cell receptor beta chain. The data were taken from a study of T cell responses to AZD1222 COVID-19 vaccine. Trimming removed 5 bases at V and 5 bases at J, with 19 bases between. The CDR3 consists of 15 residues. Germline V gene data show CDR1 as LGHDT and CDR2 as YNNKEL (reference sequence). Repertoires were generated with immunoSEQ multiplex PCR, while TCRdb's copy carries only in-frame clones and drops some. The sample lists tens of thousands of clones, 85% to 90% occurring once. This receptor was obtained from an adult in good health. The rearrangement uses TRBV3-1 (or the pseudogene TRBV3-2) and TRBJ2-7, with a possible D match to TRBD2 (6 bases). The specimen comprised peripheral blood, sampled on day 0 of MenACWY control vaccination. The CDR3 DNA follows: TGTGCCAGCAGCTCGTGGGGACTCCTTCCTGACGAGCAGTACTTC. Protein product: CASSSWGLLPDEQYF.